These 20 T cell receptor beta chains came from one sample sequenced in a study of blood T cells in healthy people across ages. A J-beta primer mix and a sample-barcoded 5' primer were used in a second PCR of about 7 to 12 cycles. MiXCR was run by TCRdb on the 5' RACE reads, yielding one entry per CDR3 protein. The data contain approximately 1.5 million distinct CDR3 sequences, 40% to 45% of them singletons. Sample: blood. These receptors all come from a woman aged 18-29 years in good health.

This clonotype has only a few counts. The CDR3 reads CSANWDRGTDTQYF. The CDR3 nucleotides read TGCAGTGCCAACTGGGACAGGGGGACAGATACGCAGTATTTT. V usage is TRBV20-1 and J usage is TRBJ2-3, with 11 bases lining up with TRBD1. This CDR3 is built from 14 residues. V shed 6 bases, J shed 3 bases, and the junction held 5 bases outside the gene matches. CDR1 DFQATT and CDR2 SNEGSKA come from the germline V gene (reference sequence).

This clonotype has more than one count but fewer than ten. The chain carries TRBV7-2 and TRBJ2-5, with 7 bases fitting TRBD1. This CDR3 comprises 15 residues. Trimming at V came to 3 bases and at J to 0 bases, leaving 4 bases not matched to a gene. From germline, CDR1 is SGHTA and CDR2 FQGNSA. The CDR3 nucleotides are TGTGCCAGCAGCTTCGGGACAGCAGACCAAGAGACCCAGTACTTC. The encoded protein is CASSFGTADQETQYF.

The chain combines TRBV12-3 or TRBV12-4 with TRBJ2-5, with TRBD1 as a possible D gene (6 bases). Between the trimmed V and J ends, which lost 4 bases and 5 bases, there was a span of 11 bases. CDR3 length equals 13 residues. This chain's CDR3 is CASSWTASETQYF. CDR3 DNA sequence: TGTGCCAGCAGTTGGACAGCCTCGGAGACCCAGTACTTC.

This clonotype was observed a few times. The J gene is TRBJ1-1, the V gene TRBV15; D call uncertain. The CDR3 consists of 14 residues. Trimming took off 7 bases at V and 1 base at J, with 13 bases between the two ends. CDR1 is LNHNV and CDR2 is YYDKDF in the germline V gene (reference sequence). The CDR3 coding sequence is TGTGCCACCACCCCCAGATCTGCGAACACTGAAGCTTTCTTT. Protein product: CATTPRSANTEAFF. Complete variable domain (other parts from reference TRBV15 and TRBJ1-1): DAMVIQNPRYQVTQFGKPVTLSCSQTLNHNVMYWYQQKSSQAPKLLFHYYDKDFNNEADTPDNFQSRRPNTSFCFLDIRSPGLGDTAMYLCATTPRSANTEAFFGQGTRLTVV.

The rearrangement uses TRBV13 and TRBJ1-6; D not resolved. V lost 5 bases, J lost 5 bases, and 16 bases lay in between. This CDR3 has 16 amino acids. CDR1 and CDR2 (germline): PRHDT, FYEKMQ (reference sequence). This CDR3 reads CASSLPRASDNSPLHF. The CDR3 DNA reads as TGTGCCAGCAGCCTCCCCCGGGCTTCGGATAATTCACCCCTCCACTTT.

This clonotype was seen a single time. This rearrangement joins TRBV27 to TRBJ2-2; D perhaps matches TRBD1 (6 bases). V lost 3 bases to trimming and J lost 0 bases, with 14 bases between them. The CDR3 runs to 17 residues. Germline V lookup: CDR1 MNHEY, CDR2 SMNVEV (reference sequence). The CDR3 nucleotides are TGTGCCAGCAGTTTCCGGACAGCCTTCGCGAACACCGGGGAGCTGTTTTTT. Its protein product is CASSFRTAFANTGELFF.

The CDR3 sequence: CASSPSQTSGRNEQFF. The CDR3, as DNA: TGTGCCAGCAGTCCCTCTCAGACTAGCGGGAGGAATGAGCAGTTCTTC. The chain joins TRBV28 to TRBJ2-1; 13 bases map to TRBD2. Trimming at V came to 5 bases and at J to 7 bases, leaving 8 bases not matched to a gene. CDR1 is MDHEN, CDR2 SYDVKM, per germline. The CDR3 loop spans 16 amino acids.

This clonotype was detected only a few times. The CDR3 DNA sequence: TGTGCCAGCAGAAAAATGCCGGGACAGCAGAACACTGAAGCTTTCTTT. It yields the protein CASRKMPGQQNTEAFF. This chain links TRBV6-6 with TRBJ1-1, with TRBD1 matching over 7 bases. Trimming removed 6 bases from V and 1 base from J; junction bases left unmatched: 11. Looked up from germline, CDR1 is MNHNY and CDR2 is SVGAGI (reference sequence). The CDR3 contains 16 residues.

A few counts support this clonotype. The chain joins TRBV12-3 or TRBV12-4 to TRBJ2-7, with 8 nucleotides matching TRBD2. Germline trimming cut 2 bases from V and 1 base from J; bases unmatched to any gene: 4. CDR3 size: 15 residues. CDR3 DNA sequence: TGTGCCAGCAGTTTATTACTAGCGGCATCCTACGAGCAGTACTTC. Translating gives CASSLLLAASYEQYF.

This clonotype was seen a few times. The chain carries TRBV27 and TRBJ1-1; 7 bases line up with TRBD1. Trimming at V came to 0 bases and at J to 1 base, leaving 5 bases not matched to a gene. Germline loops: CDR1 MNHEY, CDR2 SMNVEV (reference sequence). The CDR3 sequence is 16 residues long. The CDR3, as DNA: TGTGCCAGCAGTTTATCGGCCGCAGGGGGGAACACTGAAGCTTTCTTT. Residues: CASSLSAAGGNTEAFF.

V is TRBV20-1 and J is TRBJ1-4; TRBD1 aligns across 9 bases. CDR3 length: 15 amino acids. V was clipped by 0 bases and J by 5 bases; unmatched bases: 4. CDR1 is DFQATT, CDR2 SNEGSKA, per germline (reference sequence). CDR3 protein: CSARDWDRENEKLFF. The DNA for the CDR3 is TGCAGTGCTAGAGATTGGGACAGGGAGAATGAAAAACTGTTTTTT.

The CDR3 nucleotides read TGTGCCAGCAGTGTAAAGGAGCACAATGAGCAGTTCTTC. Translation gives CASSVKEHNEQFF. The J gene is TRBJ2-1, the V gene TRBV27; D uncertain. The V end lost 5 bases, the J end lost 5 bases, and 10 bases lay between the germline ends. Germline V gene lookup returns CDR1 MNHEY and CDR2 SMNVEV (reference sequence). The CDR3 is made up of 13 amino acids.

This clonotype has more than one count but fewer than ten. The V call is TRBV29-1, the J call TRBJ1-1; D remains unclear. Germline V gene data show CDR1 as SQVTM and CDR2 as ANQGSEA. This CDR3 has 13 residues. V was pared by 3 bases and J by 1 base, with 9 bases between. The CDR3 reads CSVERSSNTEAFF. CDR3 sequence (DNA): TGCAGCGTTGAGAGGTCTTCGAACACTGAAGCTTTCTTT.

The V call is TRBV20-1, the J call TRBJ2-1; 12 bases match TRBD2. Germline CDR1 reads DFQATT; CDR2 reads SNEGSKA (reference sequence). V lost 5 bases to trimming and J lost 4 bases; unmatched junction nucleotides: 6. The CDR3 runs to 15 residues. The CDR3 nucleotides are TGCAGTGCTCGCAGACTAGCGGGAGAGTACAATGAGCAGTTCTTC. Protein: CSARRLAGEYNEQFF.

This clonotype has a count of ten or more. V gene TRBV27 combines with J gene TRBJ1-2; 7 nucleotides match TRBD1. The V segment lost 0 bases and the J segment 8 bases; nucleotides outside the gene matches: 3. Germline V CDR1 and CDR2: MNHEY, SMNVEV (reference sequence). This CDR3 region has 13 residues. DNA of the CDR3: TGTGCCAGCAGTTTATCGGGACAGTCGGGCTACACCTTC. This gives the protein CASSLSGQSGYTF.

This clonotype was detected only a few times. This chain joins TRBV6-2 or TRBV6-3 and TRBJ2-5, with TRBD2 identical over 10 bases. The CDR3 sequence is 17 residues long. The germline V gene encodes CDR1 MNHEY and CDR2 SVGEGT. Germline trimming cut 7 bases from V and 4 bases from J; bases unmatched to any gene: 15. The CDR3 spells CASKKYGRLAGGETQYF. CDR3 nucleotide sequence: TGTGCCAGCAAGAAGTATGGAAGGTTAGCGGGAGGAGAGACCCAGTACTTC.

This chain joins TRBV20-1 and TRBJ2-7; 8 bases are a match to TRBD1. CDR1 and CDR2 from the germline V gene are DFQATT and SNEGSKA (reference sequence). The CDR3 totals 13 residues. Trimming took 7 bases from V and 4 from J; bases not matched to a gene: 9. The CDR3 bases are TGCAGTGTGTGTGGACAGGGTTTTTACGAGCAGTACTTC. Its protein is CSVCGQGFYEQYF.

The chain combines TRBV27 with TRBJ2-7; D not resolved. Germline V gives CDR1 MNHEY, CDR2 SMNVEV (reference sequence). The CDR3 spans 13 residues. Trimming pared 7 bases from V and 0 bases from J, leaving 10 bases between. The CDR3 sequence: CASTDFLSYEQYF. CDR3 bases: TGTGCCAGCACAGATTTCCTCTCCTACGAGCAGTACTTC.

The chain combines TRBV9 with TRBJ2-1; tentatively, D is TRBD2 (6 bases). The CDR3 loop spans 14 amino acids. The germline V and J ends were trimmed by 5 bases and 7 bases, with 16 bases remaining between them. Germline V lookup: CDR1 SGDLS, CDR2 YYNGEE. In DNA, the CDR3 is TGTGCCAGCAGTTACGGCTTAGCGGAGAATGAGCAGTTCTTC. Its translation is CASSYGLAENEQFF.

The chain couples TRBV28 to TRBJ2-7, with D hard to call. Germline lookup yields CDR1 MDHEN and CDR2 SYDVKM. This CDR3 is built from 15 residues. V was clipped by 4 bases and J by 2 bases, with 15 bases between them. The CDR3 sequence: CASSSISSGTYEQYF. The DNA for the CDR3 is TGTGCCAGCAGTTCCATCTCGTCGGGTACCTACGAGCAGTACTTC.